This T cell receptor (beta chain) was found in a study of memory B cells and T cells in multiple sclerosis (dated by TCRdb to 2017 to 2018). Looking at the study overall: TCR beta repertoires of autoproliferating peripheral T cells were compared with the TCR beta repertoires of brain lesion-infiltrating T cells in multiple sclerosis patients. TCR sequencing involved a couple of multiple sclerosis patients from whom brain lesions at autopsy or brain-infiltrating cells from biopsy were available. Study-level results and caveats: Because clone-set sizes differed between compartments, counts of shared clonotypes were influenced and normalization was required.

After stimulus-free culture of CFSE-labeled PBMCs, the autoproliferating (CFSEdim) and non-proliferating (CFSEhi) T cell fractions were sequenced separately. In total, 5x10^7 CFSE-labeled PBMCs were cultured without stimulus for 6 to 8 days, after which replicate wells were pooled. PBMCs were labeled with around 0.5 uM CFSE and cultured without exogenous stimuli in serum-free AIM-V medium. Before use, PBMCs were isolated by Ficoll density gradient centrifugation and cryopreserved. Live 7-AAD-negative cells were sorted on a FACSAria III, washed with PBS, and frozen at -80 degrees C as dry pellets. From the germline V gene, CDR1 is SGHDT and CDR2 is YYEEEE. From its cysteine to its phenylalanine, the CDR3 spans 17 amino acids. The read is trimmed to its CDR3 DNA, 51 bases read in frame from base 1. Trimming costs V 0 bases and J 6 bases, and their ends lie 18 bases apart. A word on this clone: Its antigen remains unidentified. There are no base qualities to consult, and no much larger clone falls within one base.

The immunoSEQ Platform was used to amplify TCRbeta CDR3 regions from extracted genomic DNA. The immunoSEQ assay used multiplex PCR together with high-throughput sequencing and a bioinformatics pipeline from the vendor. For the original study's pipeline: After discarding non-productive sequences and any CDR3s under 4 amino acids in length, clonotype frequencies were recalculated for each sample. Shared clonotypes were identified in immunoSEQ Analyzer 2.0 as identical CDR3 amino acid, V gene and J gene sequences. To normalize repertoire overlap, the number of shared clonotypes was divided by the product of the two clone-set sizes and multiplied by 1000 to give arbitrary units. What TCRdb holds here is the immuneACCESS table cut down to in-frame rearrangements. Part of the clones is not present; checked against another copy, under half of the missing clones reflect an unresolved V gene, and the others are unexplained. From that table come the V and J calls and clone size; the DNA was used to work out D and trimming. The sample table holds about 45,000 clones, of which more than 65% were seen once. The ten largest account for around 1.1% of the sample.

The source is a human donor with multiple sclerosis. The sequence is built from TRBV5-6 and TRBJ2-2; the best D guess is TRBD1, with 6 bases matching. The sequencing input was PBMCs from blood kept in culture. CDR3 protein: CASSLERQVLGPGELFF. Read as DNA, the sequence is TGTGCCAGCAGCTTGGAACGACAGGTGTTAGGTCCCGGGGAGCTGTTTTTT.